The rows below give T cell receptor beta chains drawn from one sample of a study of blood T cell repertoires in COVID-19. The table came from immunoSEQ multiplex PCR; TCRdb's copy has only in-frame clones and leaves some out. Here the sample spans 210,000 or so clones, around 80% being singletons. The sequencing sample was made of PBMCs or T cells enriched from blood (not recorded which). The receptors were gathered from a woman between 40 and 50 years old with acute COVID-19. The CDR3 runs from the conserved cysteine through the conserved F or W. Fields, in order: clone size, D gene, J gene, V gene, CDR3 protein, CDR3 DNA. D genes are given only for firm matches. Rows give clone size only sometimes, using once, few, many, or a class for an expanded clone.

once	TRBD1	TRBJ1-6	TRBV7-2	CASSRGPDRGSYNSPLHF	TGTGCCAGCAGCCGGGGCCCCGACAGGGGATCCTATAATTCACCCCTCCACTTT
.	TRBD1	TRBJ2-7	TRBV18	CASSPLAGQGSSEQYF	TGTGCCAGCTCACCACTGGCCGGACAGGGGAGCAGCGAGCAGTACTTC
.	TRBD1	TRBJ2-2	TRBV10-1	CASSGGQGATGELFF	TGCGCCAGCAGTGGGGGGCAGGGGGCCACCGGGGAGCTGTTTTTT
.	TRBD1	TRBJ1-1	TRBV7-3	CASSPSGQGNTEAFF	TGTGCCAGCAGCCCTTCGGGACAGGGAAACACTGAAGCTTTCTTT
.	TRBD1	TRBJ1-5	TRBV6-5	CAMQGERPQHF	TGTGCCATGCAGGGGGAGAGGCCCCAGCATTTT
few	.	TRBJ1-5	TRBV19	CASSPRQFIDQPQHF	TGTGCCAGTAGCCCGAGGCAGTTTATTGATCAGCCCCAGCATTTT
few	TRBD1	TRBJ1-5	TRBV2	CASSDLDRVQPQHF	TGTGCCAGCAGTGACCTGGACAGGGTTCAGCCCCAGCATTTT
few	TRBD2	TRBJ2-3	TRBV6-1	CASSERVSGGLRDTQYF	TGTGCCAGCAGTGAACGTGTTAGCGGGGGCCTCCGGGATACGCAGTATTTT
.	TRBD1	TRBJ1-3	TRBV30	CAWSVAGGKQSGNTIYF	TGTGCCTGGAGTGTGGCAGGGGGCAAGCAGTCTGGAAACACCATATATTTT
.	TRBD2	TRBJ2-3	TRBV5-8	CASSLNGGRTSSTDTQYF	TGTGCCAGCAGCTTAAACGGCGGGAGGACTTCTAGCACAGATACGCAGTATTTT
.	.	TRBJ2-1	TRBV7-2	CASSPVSRSSYNEQFF	TGTGCCAGCAGCCCCGTTAGCCGGAGCTCCTACAATGAGCAGTTCTTC
.	.	TRBJ2-1	TRBV10-3	CAISDKDQRALNEQFF	TGTGCCATCAGTGATAAGGACCAGCGGGCCCTCAATGAGCAGTTCTTC
.	TRBD1	TRBJ2-7	TRBV5-4	CASSLGVRTGHPYEQYF	TGTGCCAGCAGCTTGGGAGTTAGGACAGGGCATCCCTACGAGCAGTACTTC
.	TRBD1	TRBJ1-2	TRBV2	CASRGTGDINYGYTF	TGTGCCAGCAGGGGGACAGGCGACATTAACTATGGCTACACCTTC
.	.	TRBJ1-5	TRBV7-8	CASSSAGRDQPQHF	TGTGCCAGCAGCTCCGCGGGGAGAGATCAGCCCCAGCATTTT
.	.	TRBJ1-3	TRBV19	CASVRTYGNTIYF	TGTGCCAGTGTACGGACTTATGGAAACACCATATATTTT
.	.	TRBJ1-5	TRBV6-2/TRBV6-3	CASSSWGTGGGSNQPQHF	TGTGCCAGCAGTTCTTGGGGTACAGGTGGTGGTAGCAATCAGCCCCAGCATTTT
.	.	TRBJ1-2	TRBV28	CASSLLGVQIGYTF	TGTGCCAGCAGTTTATTAGGGGTTCAAATTGGCTACACCTTC
.	.	TRBJ2-3	TRBV30	CAWSLGGTDTQYF	TGTGCCTGGAGTTTGGGAGGCACAGATACGCAGTATTTT
.	TRBD2	TRBJ2-5	TRBV6-5	CASSYFGGGVQETQYF	TGTGCCAGCAGTTATTTTGGCGGGGGGGTTCAAGAGACCCAGTACTTC
few	TRBD1	TRBJ1-6	TRBV4-3	CASSRKPNQGTGRGSSPLHF	TGCGCCAGCAGCCGCAAACCAAACCAAGGGACAGGGAGGGGGAGTTCACCCCTCCACTTT
few	.	TRBJ2-3	TRBV5-5	CASSLEGLGADTQYF	TGTGCCAGCAGCTTGGAGGGGTTGGGTGCAGATACGCAGTATTTT
many	TRBD1	TRBJ1-5	TRBV2	CASSKTGSQPQHF	TGTGCCAGCAGCAAGACAGGGAGTCAGCCCCAGCATTTT
.	.	TRBJ1-4	TRBV19	CASSIDQAEKLFF	TGTGCCAGTAGTATAGATCAGGCGGAAAAACTGTTTTTT
.	TRBD1	TRBJ1-2	TRBV25-1	CASSKTGVYGYTF	TGTGCCAGTAGCAAAACAGGGGTCTATGGCTACACCTTC
.	TRBD2	TRBJ2-5	TRBV2	CASLEREGRETQYF	TGTGCCAGCCTGGAGCGGGAGGGCCGAGAGACCCAGTACTTC
.	.	TRBJ1-1	TRBV11-2	CASNSDGRGNTEAFF	TGTGCCAGCAACTCAGACGGGCGGGGGAACACTGAAGCTTTCTTT
.	TRBD1	TRBJ2-7	TRBV6-5	CASSTDRAPYEQYF	TGTGCCAGCAGCACCGACAGGGCCCCCTACGAGCAGTACTTC
.	.	TRBJ2-2	TRBV7-8	CASSPDRYTGELFF	TGTGCCAGCAGCCCTGACAGGTACACCGGGGAGCTGTTTTTT
.	.	TRBJ2-3	TRBV5-4	CASSLVGGSTDTQYF	TGTGCCAGCAGCTTGGTCGGGGGTAGCACAGATACGCAGTATTTT
.	TRBD1	TRBJ2-1	TRBV6-5	CASSSPGRGQNEQFF	TGTGCCAGCAGTTCCCCGGGCAGGGGGCAAAATGAGCAGTTCTTC
.	.	TRBJ2-1	TRBV19	CATGELASYNEQFF	TGTGCCACCGGAGAGCTTGCCTCCTACAATGAGCAGTTCTTC
.	.	TRBJ2-7	TRBV3-1/TRBV3-2	CASSQDLGAPYEQYF	TGTGCCAGCAGCCAAGATTTGGGGGCCCCCTACGAGCAGTACTTC